A selection of T cell receptor beta chains follows, all from one sample in a study of neoadjuvant nivolumab and ipilimumab in lung cancer. The repertoire was sequenced with immunoSEQ multiplex PCR; TCRdb's copy has only in-frame clones and lacks some. The sample has about 25,000 clones, 80% to 85% seen once. Sequencing used tumor tissue, obtained after neoadjuvant nivolumab, alone or with ipilimumab, at or shortly before surgery. The receptors were sampled from an adult with non-small cell lung cancer. CDR3s include the opening cysteine and the closing phenylalanine or tryptophan. D genes are given only for firm matches. Not all rows give a size; the values are once, few, many and, for expanded clones, a class.

D: .; size: .; length: 13; V: TRBV19; J: TRBJ1-1; CDR3: CASTLVQGTEAFF; DNA: TGTGCCAGTACCTTGGTCCAGGGCACTGAAGCTTTCTTT
D: .; size: few; length: 13; V: TRBV5-1; J: TRBJ2-1; CDR3: CASSLSLNNEQFF; DNA: TGCGCCAGCAGCTTGAGTCTTAACAATGAGCAGTTCTTC
D: .; size: .; length: 15; V: TRBV6-5; J: TRBJ2-6; CDR3: CASSYWSSGANVLTF; DNA: TGTGCCAGCAGTTATTGGTCCTCTGGGGCCAACGTCCTGACTTTC
D: .; size: .; length: 18; V: TRBV5-1; J: TRBJ2-6; CDR3: CASSSRQEKVSGANVLTF; DNA: TGCGCCAGCAGCTCTCGACAGGAGAAAGTCTCTGGGGCCAACGTCCTGACTTTC
D: TRBD2; size: .; length: 16; V: TRBV4-2; J: TRBJ2-1; CDR3: CASSQDGLAVYNEQFF; DNA: TGTGCCAGCAGCCAAGATGGACTAGCGGTGTACAATGAGCAGTTCTTC
D: TRBD2; size: once; length: 17; V: TRBV18; J: TRBJ2-4; CDR3: CASSPTPASGTGNIQYF; DNA: TGTGCCAGCTCACCGACCCCAGCGAGCGGGACGGGAAACATTCAGTACTTC
D: .; size: .; length: 15; V: TRBV5-4; J: TRBJ1-2; CDR3: CASSPRRGGIDGYTF; DNA: TGTGCCAGCAGCCCTCGGAGAGGGGGAATTGATGGCTACACCTTC
D: .; size: .; length: 15; V: TRBV11-3; J: TRBJ1-4; CDR3: CASSLLSSLNEKLFF; DNA: TGTGCCAGCAGCTTATTGAGCAGCCTTAATGAAAAACTGTTTTTT
D: .; size: .; length: 13; V: TRBV11-2; J: TRBJ2-5; CDR3: CASRQGHDETQYF; DNA: TGTGCCAGCAGACAGGGTCATGACGAGACCCAGTACTTC
D: TRBD1; size: .; length: 16; V: TRBV30; J: TRBJ1-1; CDR3: CAWSRGQGGRSTEAFF; DNA: TGTGCCTGGAGTAGGGGACAGGGGGGGCGGAGCACTGAAGCTTTCTTT
D: .; size: .; length: 14; V: TRBV6-5; J: TRBJ2-7; CDR3: CASSYSRSSYEQYF; DNA: TGTGCCAGCAGTTACTCGAGGAGCTCCTACGAGCAGTACTTC
D: .; size: .; length: 15; V: TRBV7-6; J: TRBJ2-7; CDR3: CASSPFTDSSYEQYF; DNA: TGTGCCAGCAGCCCGTTTACGGACAGCTCCTACGAGCAGTACTTC
D: .; size: .; length: 16; V: TRBV7-9; J: TRBJ2-2; CDR3: CASSLVATTYAGELFF; DNA: TGTGCCAGCAGCTTAGTTGCGACTACTTACGCCGGGGAGCTGTTTTTT
D: .; size: few; length: 11; V: TRBV20-1; J: TRBJ2-7; CDR3: CSVSDSYEQYF; DNA: TGCAGTGTTTCCGACTCCTACGAGCAGTACTTC
D: .; size: .; length: 14; V: TRBV5-4; J: TRBJ2-5; CDR3: CASSPQQGQETQYF; DNA: TGTGCCAGCAGCCCCCAACAGGGTCAAGAGACCCAGTACTTC
D: TRBD2; size: .; length: 15; V: TRBV30; J: TRBJ2-1; CDR3: CAWSGGLAGYNEQFF; DNA: TGTGCCTGGAGTGGCGGACTAGCGGGATACAATGAGCAGTTCTTC
D: .; size: .; length: 15; V: TRBV11-3; J: TRBJ2-1; CDR3: CASSLNPIDSVEQFF; DNA: TGTGCCAGCAGCTTAAACCCTATAGATTCGGTTGAGCAGTTCTTC
D: .; size: .; length: 17; V: TRBV5-1; J: TRBJ1-1; CDR3: CASSWGHALTRNTEAFF; DNA: TGCGCCAGCAGCTGGGGACACGCTCTAACAAGGAACACTGAAGCTTTCTTT
D: .; size: once; length: 12; V: TRBV30; J: TRBJ1-1; CDR3: CAWRTGQPEAFF; DNA: TGTGCCTGGAGGACGGGACAACCTGAAGCTTTCTTT
D: .; size: .; length: 16; V: TRBV15; J: TRBJ1-5; CDR3: CATGETGGYSNQPQHF; DNA: TGTGCCACCGGAGAGACAGGCGGCTATAGCAATCAGCCCCAGCATTTT
D: .; size: once; length: 14; V: TRBV2; J: TRBJ1-5; CDR3: CASSGASGAQPQHF; DNA: TGTGCCAGCAGCGGGGCGTCGGGGGCTCAGCCCCAGCATTTT
D: .; size: .; length: 15; V: TRBV11-2; J: TRBJ2-1; CDR3: CASSPWGTGYNEQFF; DNA: TGTGCCAGCAGCCCTTGGGGGACGGGCTACAATGAGCAGTTCTTC
D: .; size: .; length: 14; V: TRBV2; J: TRBJ1-4; CDR3: CASSVLGPNEKLFF; DNA: TGTGCCAGCAGTGTACTAGGCCCTAATGAAAAACTGTTTTTT
D: TRBD1; size: .; length: 13; V: TRBV2; J: TRBJ2-7; CDR3: CASSRDRVDEQYF; DNA: TGTGCCAGCAGCCGGGACAGGGTGGACGAGCAGTACTTC
D: TRBD1; size: few; length: 13; V: TRBV11-2; J: TRBJ2-2; CDR3: CASSWTGTGELFF; DNA: TGTGCCAGCAGTTGGACAGGGACCGGGGAGCTGTTTTTT
D: .; size: .; length: 13; V: TRBV7-8; J: TRBJ1-1; CDR3: CASSLVRGSEAFF; DNA: TGTGCCAGCAGCTTAGTCCGCGGGAGTGAAGCTTTCTTT
D: .; size: .; length: 15; V: TRBV29-1; J: TRBJ2-7; CDR3: CSVEIPFRGPYEQYF; DNA: TGCAGCGTCGAGATTCCGTTTAGAGGGCCCTACGAGCAGTACTTC
D: TRBD1; size: .; length: 15; V: TRBV6-5; J: TRBJ1-2; CDR3: CASSYLGQGLYGYTF; DNA: TGTGCCAGCAGTTACCTGGGACAGGGTCTCTATGGCTACACCTTC
D: TRBD1; size: .; length: 15; V: TRBV15; J: TRBJ2-7; CDR3: CATSTGRDRSGEQYF; DNA: TGTGCCACCAGCACGGGCCGGGACAGGTCAGGGGAGCAGTACTTC
D: TRBD2; size: .; length: 15; V: TRBV18; J: TRBJ2-1; CDR3: CASSTGTSGGNEQFF; DNA: TGTGCCAGCTCGACAGGGACTAGCGGGGGCAATGAGCAGTTCTTC
D: TRBD1; size: .; length: 16; V: TRBV5-4; J: TRBJ1-1; CDR3: CASSSGQGSMNTEAFF; DNA: TGTGCCAGCAGCTCGGGACAGGGATCCATGAACACTGAAGCTTTCTTT
D: .; size: .; length: 15; V: TRBV29-1; J: TRBJ2-1; CDR3: CSVSPRFSSYNEQFF; DNA: TGCAGCGTCTCACCTAGGTTTAGCTCCTACAATGAGCAGTTCTTC
D: TRBD2; size: .; length: 13; V: TRBV7-2; J: TRBJ2-7; CDR3: CASSLRESYEQYF; DNA: TGTGCCAGCAGCTTGCGGGAGTCCTACGAGCAGTACTTC
D: TRBD2; size: few; length: 16; V: TRBV5-5; J: TRBJ2-3; CDR3: CASSSGTSAGTDTQYF; DNA: TGTGCCAGCAGCTCCGGGACTAGCGCTGGCACAGATACGCAGTATTTT
D: TRBD1; size: .; length: 17; V: TRBV19; J: TRBJ2-6; CDR3: CASAQGVLTSGANVLTF; DNA: TGTGCCAGTGCCCAGGGGGTGCTGACTTCTGGGGCCAACGTCCTGACTTTC
D: .; size: .; length: 15; V: TRBV7-2; J: TRBJ1-5; CDR3: CASSLRSAGNQPQHF; DNA: TGTGCCAGCAGCTTGCGGTCAGCTGGCAATCAGCCCCAGCATTTT
D: TRBD1; size: .; length: 13; V: TRBV25-1; J: TRBJ1-1; CDR3: CASSTGANTEAFF; DNA: TGTGCCAGCAGTACAGGGGCGAACACTGAAGCTTTCTTT
D: TRBD2; size: .; length: 14; V: TRBV5-5; J: TRBJ2-3; CDR3: CASSLLAATDTQYF; DNA: TGTGCCAGCAGCCTACTAGCGGCCACAGATACGCAGTATTTT
D: .; size: .; length: 15; V: TRBV5-1; J: TRBJ1-1; CDR3: CASSLVGGLNTEAFF; DNA: TGCGCCAGCAGCTTGGTTGGGGGATTGAACACTGAAGCTTTCTTT
D: .; size: .; length: 14; V: TRBV11-1; J: TRBJ2-5; CDR3: CASSQLVDGETQYF; DNA: TGTGCCAGCAGCCAACTAGTCGACGGCGAGACCCAGTACTTC
D: TRBD2; size: .; length: 15; V: TRBV7-9; J: TRBJ2-5; CDR3: CASSLLLAGQGTQYF; DNA: TGTGCCAGCAGCTTGCTACTAGCGGGGCAGGGAACCCAGTACTTC
D: .; size: .; length: 12; V: TRBV29-1; J: TRBJ1-2; CDR3: CSGGEHSYGYTF; DNA: TGCAGCGGGGGGGAACACTCCTATGGCTACACCTTC
D: .; size: .; length: 13; V: TRBV18; J: TRBJ1-2; CDR3: CASKTDSNYGYTF; DNA: TGTGCCAGCAAAACGGACAGCAACTATGGCTACACCTTC
D: .; size: .; length: 16; V: TRBV7-9; J: TRBJ2-7; CDR3: CASSLAVASGSYEQYF; DNA: TGTGCCAGCAGCTTAGCAGTGGCCAGCGGAAGCTACGAGCAGTACTTC